The rows below give T cell receptor beta chains drawn from one sample of a study of CD8 T cells in ankylosing spondylitis. TCRdb processed the 5' RACE reads anew with MiXCR; each CDR3 protein has one entry. The repertoire has 250,000 to 350,000 distinct CDR3 sequences, around 19% of them found once; the top ten carry less than 9.5%. What was sequenced was blood, either unsorted or a sorted T cell fraction (not recorded which). These receptors originate from a male donor with ankylosing spondylitis or in good health (not recorded which). CDR3s include the opening cysteine and the closing phenylalanine or tryptophan. Each record gives: CDR3 DNA, CDR3 protein, J gene, D gene, V gene, CDR3 length, clone size. A D gene is named only where the DNA matches it firmly. Clone size appears in some rows only: once, few, many, or a class for an expanded clone.

CDR3 DNA: TGTGCCAGCAGTTACGGGACCGCGACCCATGAGAATGAGCAGTTCTTC
CDR3 protein: CASSYGTATHENEQFF
J gene: TRBJ2-1
D gene: NA
V gene: TRBV6-5
CDR3 length: 16
clone size: NA

CDR3 DNA: TGTGCCAGCAGAGTGGAGGGTGGCACCGGGGAGCTGTTTTTT
CDR3 protein: CASRVEGGTGELFF
J gene: TRBJ2-2
D gene: NA
V gene: TRBV28
CDR3 length: 14
clone size: NA

CDR3 DNA: TGTGCCACCACCGGGACTAGCGTACGTGAGCAGTTCTTC
CDR3 protein: CATTGTSVREQFF
J gene: TRBJ2-1
D gene: TRBD2
V gene: TRBV24-1
CDR3 length: 13
clone size: NA

CDR3 DNA: TGCAGCGTTGTTTTGGACATTCAGTACTTC
CDR3 protein: CSVVLDIQYF
J gene: TRBJ2-4
D gene: NA
V gene: TRBV29-1
CDR3 length: 10
clone size: NA

CDR3 DNA: TGTGCCAGCAGCCAAGATCCAGATAGCGGGATAAGCGCCTACAATGAGCAGTTCTTC
CDR3 protein: CASSQDPDSGISAYNEQFF
J gene: TRBJ2-1
D gene: TRBD2
V gene: TRBV4-2
CDR3 length: 19
clone size: few

CDR3 DNA: TGTGCCAGCTCACACATATACCGGGGCGGGGATCAGCCCCAGCATTTT
CDR3 protein: CASSHIYRGGDQPQHF
J gene: TRBJ1-5
D gene: NA
V gene: TRBV18
CDR3 length: 16
clone size: NA

CDR3 DNA: TGCAGTGCTACGAGGACTAGCGGTACCACAGATACGCAGTATTTT
CDR3 protein: CSATRTSGTTDTQYF
J gene: TRBJ2-3
D gene: TRBD2
V gene: TRBV20-1
CDR3 length: 15
clone size: NA

CDR3 DNA: TGCAGTGCTCAGGGGTTCGGCGACTCACAGAACTATGGCTACACCTTC
CDR3 protein: CSAQGFGDSQNYGYTF
J gene: TRBJ1-2
D gene: NA
V gene: TRBV20-1
CDR3 length: 16
clone size: few

CDR3 DNA: TGTGCCAGCGGGAGGGCGGGAACCGGGGAGCTGTTTTTT
CDR3 protein: CASGRAGTGELFF
J gene: TRBJ2-2
D gene: TRBD2
V gene: TRBV9
CDR3 length: 13
clone size: NA

CDR3 DNA: TGTGCCAGCAGCTACGGGGGGCACGAGACCCAGTACTTC
CDR3 protein: CASSYGGHETQYF
J gene: TRBJ2-5
D gene: NA
V gene: TRBV7-9
CDR3 length: 13
clone size: NA

CDR3 DNA: TGTGCCAGCAGTGATCCTGGACAGATCACAGATACGCAGTATTTT
CDR3 protein: CASSDPGQITDTQYF
J gene: TRBJ2-3
D gene: NA
V gene: TRBV25-1
CDR3 length: 15
clone size: NA

CDR3 DNA: TGCAGCGTCCTAGGCGGGACAGGGGGCTCGAGCACCGGGGAGCTGTTTTTT
CDR3 protein: CSVLGGTGGSSTGELFF
J gene: TRBJ2-2
D gene: TRBD1
V gene: TRBV29-1
CDR3 length: 17
clone size: NA

CDR3 DNA: TGCAGTGCTAGAGACTCAGGGTCTAATGAAAAACTGTTTTTT
CDR3 protein: CSARDSGSNEKLFF
J gene: TRBJ1-4
D gene: NA
V gene: TRBV20-1
CDR3 length: 14
clone size: few

CDR3 DNA: TGTGCCAGCAGTCACCGGGACAGGAATAATTCACCCCTCCACTTT
CDR3 protein: CASSHRDRNNSPLHF
J gene: TRBJ1-6
D gene: TRBD1
V gene: TRBV6-5
CDR3 length: 15
clone size: NA

CDR3 DNA: TGTGCCATCAGTGGAGGGAGGGGGGGCGATGAGCAGTTCTTC
CDR3 protein: CAISGGRGGDEQFF
J gene: TRBJ2-1
D gene: NA
V gene: TRBV10-3
CDR3 length: 14
clone size: few

CDR3 DNA: TGCGCCAGCAGGCTGGGCGGACAAGAGACCCAGTACTTC
CDR3 protein: CASRLGGQETQYF
J gene: TRBJ2-5
D gene: NA
V gene: TRBV5-1
CDR3 length: 13
clone size: NA

CDR3 DNA: TGTGCCAGCAGCCCCTGGGGCGGAGGGCGGGAGACCCAGTACTTC
CDR3 protein: CASSPWGGGRETQYF
J gene: TRBJ2-5
D gene: NA
V gene: TRBV11-1
CDR3 length: 15
clone size: NA

CDR3 DNA: TGTGCCAGCAGCCGGGACGGAACTCAAGAGACCCAGTACTTC
CDR3 protein: CASSRDGTQETQYF
J gene: TRBJ2-5
D gene: NA
V gene: TRBV7-3
CDR3 length: 14
clone size: NA

CDR3 DNA: TGTGCTAGCAGCTTAGGGGAATACAATGAGCAGTTCTTC
CDR3 protein: CASSLGEYNEQFF
J gene: TRBJ2-1
D gene: NA
V gene: TRBV7-7
CDR3 length: 13
clone size: many

CDR3 DNA: TGTGCCAGCAGTTTCGTAGGTCCAGGGTTGATTAATGAGCAGTTCTTC
CDR3 protein: CASSFVGPGLINEQFF
J gene: TRBJ2-1
D gene: NA
V gene: TRBV12-3/TRBV12-4
CDR3 length: 16
clone size: few

CDR3 DNA: TGTGCCAGCAGTCTTAGCGGGGGGGGAGTAGATACGCAGTATTTT
CDR3 protein: CASSLSGGGVDTQYF
J gene: TRBJ2-3
D gene: TRBD2
V gene: TRBV28
CDR3 length: 15
clone size: few

CDR3 DNA: TGTGCCAGCAGCTTAGATTCAGGGAGCCCAGATACGCAGTATTTT
CDR3 protein: CASSLDSGSPDTQYF
J gene: TRBJ2-3
D gene: NA
V gene: TRBV7-2
CDR3 length: 15
clone size: NA

CDR3 DNA: TGTGCCAGCAGTTCCAGGGGCTTTAGCTCCTACAATGAGCAGTTCTTC
CDR3 protein: CASSSRGFSSYNEQFF
J gene: TRBJ2-1
D gene: NA
V gene: TRBV7-3
CDR3 length: 16
clone size: NA

CDR3 DNA: TGTGCCAGCAGCCCACTAGCGGGGGTGTTAACTAGCACAGATACGCAGTATTTT
CDR3 protein: CASSPLAGVLTSTDTQYF
J gene: TRBJ2-3
D gene: TRBD2
V gene: TRBV6-1
CDR3 length: 18
clone size: NA

CDR3 DNA: TGTGCCACCAGCAGCCCGGAGGGCACAGATACGCAGTATTTT
CDR3 protein: CATSSPEGTDTQYF
J gene: TRBJ2-3
D gene: NA
V gene: TRBV15
CDR3 length: 14
clone size: NA

CDR3 DNA: TGCAGTGCTACCCGACAGGGGGAGCAGTTCTTC
CDR3 protein: CSATRQGEQFF
J gene: TRBJ2-1
D gene: TRBD1
V gene: TRBV20-1
CDR3 length: 11
clone size: few

CDR3 DNA: TGTGCCAGCAGCCCGACGGCGAGGACAACTAGCACAGATACGCAGTATTTT
CDR3 protein: CASSPTARTTSTDTQYF
J gene: TRBJ2-3
D gene: NA
V gene: TRBV5-5
CDR3 length: 17
clone size: NA

CDR3 DNA: TGTGCCAGCAGTCCGCGGACAGGACAGAACACTGAAGCTTTCTTT
CDR3 protein: CASSPRTGQNTEAFF
J gene: TRBJ1-1
D gene: TRBD1
V gene: TRBV27
CDR3 length: 15
clone size: NA

CDR3 DNA: TGTGCCAGTAGTGTGCGGACGGTGGAATTGAACACTGAAGCTTTCTTT
CDR3 protein: CASSVRTVELNTEAFF
J gene: TRBJ1-1
D gene: NA
V gene: TRBV19
CDR3 length: 16
clone size: NA

CDR3 DNA: TGTGCCAGTAGTATTCGGGGACAGGTGAAGTACCAAGAGACCCAGTACTTC
CDR3 protein: CASSIRGQVKYQETQYF
J gene: TRBJ2-5
D gene: TRBD1
V gene: TRBV19
CDR3 length: 17
clone size: NA

CDR3 DNA: TGTGCTAGCAGCTCAGCCCATCAGGGGGGCCAAGAGACCCAGTACTTC
CDR3 protein: CASSSAHQGGQETQYF
J gene: TRBJ2-5
D gene: NA
V gene: TRBV7-7
CDR3 length: 16
clone size: NA

CDR3 DNA: TGTGCCTGGAGTGTGGGTTTGACAGGCTATAACTATGGCTACACCTTC
CDR3 protein: CAWSVGLTGYNYGYTF
J gene: TRBJ1-2
D gene: NA
V gene: TRBV30
CDR3 length: 16
clone size: NA

CDR3 DNA: TGTGCCAGCAGCGACTTCCTACTAGCACGTACGCAGTATTTT
CDR3 protein: CASSDFLLARTQYF
J gene: TRBJ2-3
D gene: NA
V gene: TRBV14
CDR3 length: 14
clone size: NA

CDR3 DNA: TGTGCCAGCAGTACCGGACAGGGACGACAAGAGACCCAGTACTTC
CDR3 protein: CASSTGQGRQETQYF
J gene: TRBJ2-5
D gene: TRBD1
V gene: TRBV12-3/TRBV12-4
CDR3 length: 15
clone size: NA

CDR3 DNA: TGTGCCAGCAGTCCCTCGGGGGGCGGGGCTCTGCAAGAGACCCAGTACTTC
CDR3 protein: CASSPSGGGALQETQYF
J gene: TRBJ2-5
D gene: NA
V gene: TRBV28
CDR3 length: 17
clone size: NA

CDR3 DNA: TGTGCCAGCATTGGCGGGGGAAACTATGGCTACACCTTC
CDR3 protein: CASIGGGNYGYTF
J gene: TRBJ1-2
D gene: NA
V gene: TRBV2
CDR3 length: 13
clone size: few

CDR3 DNA: TGCAGTGCTAGAGCCATGGATATTAAAGAGACCCAGTACTTC
CDR3 protein: CSARAMDIKETQYF
J gene: TRBJ2-5
D gene: NA
V gene: TRBV20-1
CDR3 length: 14
clone size: few

CDR3 DNA: TGCAGTGCTGGACAGGGTGTGGGACAGCCCCAGCATTTT
CDR3 protein: CSAGQGVGQPQHF
J gene: TRBJ1-5
D gene: TRBD1
V gene: TRBV20-1
CDR3 length: 13
clone size: many

CDR3 DNA: TGCAGTGCTTGTAAATCGCAGGGGGACACAGATACGCAGTATTTT
CDR3 protein: CSACKSQGDTDTQYF
J gene: TRBJ2-3
D gene: TRBD1
V gene: TRBV20-1
CDR3 length: 15
clone size: few

CDR3 DNA: TGTGCCAGCAGGAACCAGGGGAATCGAGACACCATATATTTT
CDR3 protein: CASRNQGNRDTIYF
J gene: TRBJ1-3
D gene: NA
V gene: TRBV6-6
CDR3 length: 14
clone size: NA

CDR3 DNA: TGCGCCAGCAGCATCCAATCTAACTATGGCTACACCTTC
CDR3 protein: CASSIQSNYGYTF
J gene: TRBJ1-2
D gene: NA
V gene: TRBV5-1
CDR3 length: 13
clone size: NA

CDR3 DNA: TGTGCCAGCAGAGGGACAGCATTCAATCAGCCCCAGCATTTT
CDR3 protein: CASRGTAFNQPQHF
J gene: TRBJ1-5
D gene: TRBD1
V gene: TRBV28
CDR3 length: 14
clone size: NA

CDR3 DNA: TGTGCCAGCAGGAGGTGGGGAAGCTATGGCTACACCTTC
CDR3 protein: CASRRWGSYGYTF
J gene: TRBJ1-2
D gene: NA
V gene: TRBV2
CDR3 length: 13
clone size: NA

CDR3 DNA: TGTGCCAGCAGTTTGGTGCGGGCCTACAATGAGCAGTTCTTC
CDR3 protein: CASSLVRAYNEQFF
J gene: TRBJ2-1
D gene: NA
V gene: TRBV27
CDR3 length: 14
clone size: many

CDR3 DNA: TGTGCCAGCGCAACGGGTAAAGGGACTGAAGCTTTCTTT
CDR3 protein: CASATGKGTEAFF
J gene: TRBJ1-1
D gene: NA
V gene: TRBV18
CDR3 length: 13
clone size: NA

CDR3 DNA: TGTGCCACTTCGTGGGCCTTATCAAACGGGGCCAAAAACATTCAGTACTTC
CDR3 protein: CATSWALSNGAKNIQYF
J gene: TRBJ2-4
D gene: NA
V gene: TRBV10-3
CDR3 length: 17
clone size: NA

CDR3 DNA: TGTGCCAGCTCACCACGGGGTGTCTCTGGGGCCAACGTCCTGACTTTC
CDR3 protein: CASSPRGVSGANVLTF
J gene: TRBJ2-6
D gene: NA
V gene: TRBV18
CDR3 length: 16
clone size: NA

CDR3 DNA: TGCGCCAGCAGCCCCGGACAGGGACGAGCCAAAAACATTCAGTACTTC
CDR3 protein: CASSPGQGRAKNIQYF
J gene: TRBJ2-4
D gene: TRBD1
V gene: TRBV5-1
CDR3 length: 16
clone size: few

CDR3 DNA: TGTGCCAGCACCTTAACAGGGGGCAACACTGAAGCTTTCTTT
CDR3 protein: CASTLTGGNTEAFF
J gene: TRBJ1-1
D gene: TRBD1
V gene: TRBV12-3/TRBV12-4
CDR3 length: 14
clone size: NA

CDR3 DNA: TGCAGCGTTGCCGACACAAACTATGGCTACACCTTC
CDR3 protein: CSVADTNYGYTF
J gene: TRBJ1-2
D gene: NA
V gene: TRBV29-1
CDR3 length: 12
clone size: NA